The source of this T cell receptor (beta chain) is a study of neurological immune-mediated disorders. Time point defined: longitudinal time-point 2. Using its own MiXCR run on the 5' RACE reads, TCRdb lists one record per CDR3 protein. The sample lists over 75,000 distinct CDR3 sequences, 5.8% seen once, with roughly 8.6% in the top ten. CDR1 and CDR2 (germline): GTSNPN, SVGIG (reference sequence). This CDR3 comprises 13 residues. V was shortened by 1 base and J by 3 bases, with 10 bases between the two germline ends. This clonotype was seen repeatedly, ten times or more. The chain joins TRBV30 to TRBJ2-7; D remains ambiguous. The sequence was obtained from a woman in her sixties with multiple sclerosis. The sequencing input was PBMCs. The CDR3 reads CAWSDQPYYEQYF. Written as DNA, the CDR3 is TGTGCCTGGAGTGACCAGCCGTACTACGAGCAGTACTTC.